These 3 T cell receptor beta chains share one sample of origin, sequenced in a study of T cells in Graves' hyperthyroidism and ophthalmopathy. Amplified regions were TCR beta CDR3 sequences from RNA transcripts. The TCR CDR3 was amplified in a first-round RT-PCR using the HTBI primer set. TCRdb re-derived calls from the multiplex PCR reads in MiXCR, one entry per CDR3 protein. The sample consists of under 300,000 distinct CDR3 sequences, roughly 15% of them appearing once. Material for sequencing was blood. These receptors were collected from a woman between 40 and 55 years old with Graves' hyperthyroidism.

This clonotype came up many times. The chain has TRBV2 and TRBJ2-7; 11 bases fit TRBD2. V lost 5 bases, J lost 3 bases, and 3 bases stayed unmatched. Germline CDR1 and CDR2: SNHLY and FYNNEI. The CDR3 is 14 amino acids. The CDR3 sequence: CASSTGLAGYEQYF. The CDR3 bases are TGTGCCAGCAGTACAGGACTAGCGGGCTACGAGCAGTACTTC.

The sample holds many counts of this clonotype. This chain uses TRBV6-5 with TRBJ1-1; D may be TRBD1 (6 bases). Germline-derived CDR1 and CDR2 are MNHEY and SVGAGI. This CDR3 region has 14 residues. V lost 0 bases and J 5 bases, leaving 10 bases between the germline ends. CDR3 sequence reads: CASSYSGGATEAFF. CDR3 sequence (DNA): TGTGCCAGCAGTTACTCGGGGGGGGCGACTGAAGCTTTCTTT.

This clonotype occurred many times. This CDR3 is CASSLGFREKLFF. In DNA form, the CDR3 reads TGTGCCAGCAGCTTAGGTTTCCGGGAAAAACTGTTTTTT. The chain links TRBV7-9 to TRBJ1-4; D is ambiguous. Germline V lookup: CDR1 SEHNR, CDR2 FQNEAQ (reference sequence). This CDR3 region has 13 residues. V was trimmed by 1 base and J by 8 bases, leaving 8 bases between them.